This T cell receptor (beta chain) appears in the sequencing data of a study of glioma-infiltrating T cells after dendritic cell vaccination. Whole-study results and caveats: Estimated pretreatment TIL content predicted outcome after dendritic cell vaccination. The cohort had few patients with full blood and tumor sets.

The immunoSEQ assay amplified TCRB CDR3 from up to roughly 2 ug DNA. The protocol was immunoSEQ multiplex PCR, while the TCRdb copy is restricted to in-frame clones and leaves out a portion. The sample lists 93,000 or so clones; roughly 76% were seen once. Concerning this clone itself: The antigen remains unidentified.

None of the glioblastoma patients had an isocitrate dehydrogenase mutation. V lost 0 bases and J lost 11; bases outside the gene matches: 12. The CDR3 totals 16 residues. Germline values: CDR1 SGDLS, CDR2 YYNGEE. The sequence came from a human donor with glioblastoma. The sample consisted of blood, taken before dendritic cell vaccination. This chain joins TRBV9 and TRBJ2-3; 10 bases agree with TRBD2. CDR3 loop: CASSVGGASGGRGQYF. The DNA of the CDR3 is TGTGCCAGCAGCGTAGGAGGGGCTAGCGGGGGCCGTGGGCAGTATTTT.